This TCR beta chain emerged from a study of blood T cells in healthy people across ages (dated by TCRdb to between 2014 and 2017). Broadly, across the study: Template switching captured roughly one uniquely barcoded TCR beta cDNA molecule per two T cells in model experiments. The study measured age-related changes in TCR beta repertoire diversity using deep sequencing normalized with unique cDNA molecular identifiers. Four age groups were formed from the donors: young (average about 15 years), middle-aged (around 37), aged (roughly 59) and long-lived (about 80). To avoid experimental bias, donors of different ages were spread randomly across the sequencing lanes. Using the same blood draw, the study looked at two additional independent replicas of 1 million unique cDNA reads for two donors, one aged 18 to 30 and the other aged 80 or older.

Library construction relied on 5' RACE. Instrument used: Illumina HiSeq 2500. The second PCR ran for about 6 to 12 cycles and used a J-beta primer mix along with a sample-barcoded 5' primer. A template-switch 5' adaptor carrying 12 random nucleotides introduced a unique molecular identifier onto each TCR beta cDNA molecule. Each sample yielded at least 2.5 million CDR3-containing paired-end reads. First-strand cDNA was synthesized from all RNA with the Mint cDNA synthesis kit, primed by a TRBC-specific oligonucleotide. All cDNA was treated with uracil-DNA glycosylase and then went through a first 18-cycle PCR with the universal primers M1SS and BC2_uni_R. For the original study's pipeline: For normalization, 1 million high-quality reads were randomly selected from each sample, with every read carrying a distinct molecular identifier. Instead of being binned into consensus sequences, reads with shared molecular identifiers were discarded. MiTCR, set to a Q25 quality threshold and the strictest error-elimination algorithm, was used for CDR3 identification, clonotype clustering and error correction. Lower-bound total TCR beta diversity was estimated with a nonparametric unseen species model using Euler transformation. In TCRdb, the public reads were trimmed at Q25 with fastp and aligned with MiXCR, with productive beta chains retained. Records with the same CDR3 protein are collapsed into one entry carrying the most frequent genes and DNA. TCRdb's processing, not the study's, gives the V and J calls here. Within this sample are around 870,000 distinct CDR3 sequences, with 25% to 30% of them counted one time only. The biggest ten clones account for approximately 15% of the sample.

Concerning this clonotype itself: Its antigen remains undetermined. At one boundary the junction diverges from the germline segment, which might be a read error.

Donors were a few dozen systemically healthy Caucasian individuals from Russia aged roughly 6 to 100 years. Roughly 10 milliliters of peripheral blood were collected from each donor into EDTA-treated Vacutainer tubes. PBMCs were isolated by Ficoll-Paque density-gradient centrifugation, with at least 6 million obtained per sample. Total RNA, at least 6 micrograms per sample, was extracted from PBMCs with Trizol reagent. For every donor, flow cytometry on a PBMC aliquot measured the percentage of naive CD45RAhigh/CD27high T cells. Including the terminal cysteine and phenylalanine, the CDR3 comprises 13 residues. CDR3 DNA only is kept here, 39 bases in frame from base 1. From the germline V gene (reference sequence), CDR1 is MNHEY and CDR2 is SMNVEV. Results the study describes overall, beyond this receptor: Bulk unsorted PBMC profiling prevented conclusive comparison of naive and antigen-experienced compartments. As age increased, observed TCR beta diversity per million T cells dropped in a roughly linear way, and a significant reduction was already evident by age about 36. Estimates of total diversity based on one million sequenced T cells were considered lower bounds and underestimates. Donor CMV infection status was unknown, potentially confounding age-related changes in expanded clonotypes. There was a strong correlation between observed TCR beta diversity and the percentage of naive T cells measured by flow cytometry. Compared with the aged group, more naive CD4+ T cells, fewer expanded clones and increased TCR diversity were shown by the long-lived group, suggesting age selection.

The rearrangement joined TRBV27 to TRBJ2-7; TRBD1 agrees with 8 junctional bases. This sequence was found in a woman older than 75 in good health. Source material: blood. The DNA sequence is given as TGTGCCAGCAGTAGGGGACAGGCCTACGGGCAGTACTTC. The resulting protein is CASSRGQAYGQYF.